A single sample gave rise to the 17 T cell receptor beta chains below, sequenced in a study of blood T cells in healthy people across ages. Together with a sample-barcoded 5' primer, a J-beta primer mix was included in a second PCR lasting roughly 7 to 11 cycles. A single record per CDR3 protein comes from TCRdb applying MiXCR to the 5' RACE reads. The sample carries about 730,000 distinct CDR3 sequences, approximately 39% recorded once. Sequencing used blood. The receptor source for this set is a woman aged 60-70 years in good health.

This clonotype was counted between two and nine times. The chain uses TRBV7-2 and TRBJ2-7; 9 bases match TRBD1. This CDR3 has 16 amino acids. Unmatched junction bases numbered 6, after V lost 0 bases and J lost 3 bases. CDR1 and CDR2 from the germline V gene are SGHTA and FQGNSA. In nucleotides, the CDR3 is TGTGCCAGCAGCTTAGCTGTCGGGACAGGGTTCTACGAGCAGTACTTC. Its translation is CASSLAVGTGFYEQYF.

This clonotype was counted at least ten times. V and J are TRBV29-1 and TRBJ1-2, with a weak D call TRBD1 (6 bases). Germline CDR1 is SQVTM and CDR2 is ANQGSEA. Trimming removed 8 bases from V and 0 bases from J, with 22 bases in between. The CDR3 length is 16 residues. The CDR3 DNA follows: TGCAGCACATTAGTGGAACAGGGACCGCCTAACTATGGCTACACCTTC. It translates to CSTLVEQGPPNYGYTF.

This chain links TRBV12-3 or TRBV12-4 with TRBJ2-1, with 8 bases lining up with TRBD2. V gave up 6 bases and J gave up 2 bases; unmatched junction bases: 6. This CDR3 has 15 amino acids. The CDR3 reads CASRVSGIAYNEQFF. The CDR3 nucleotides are TGTGCCAGCAGGGTTAGCGGGATCGCCTACAATGAGCAGTTCTTC.

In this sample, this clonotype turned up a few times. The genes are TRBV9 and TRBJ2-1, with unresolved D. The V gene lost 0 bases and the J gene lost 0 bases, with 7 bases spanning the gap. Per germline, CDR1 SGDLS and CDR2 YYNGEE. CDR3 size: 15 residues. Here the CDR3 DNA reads TGTGCCAGCAGCGTAGGGGTGAGCTCCTACAATGAGCAGTTCTTC. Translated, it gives CASSVGVSSYNEQFF.

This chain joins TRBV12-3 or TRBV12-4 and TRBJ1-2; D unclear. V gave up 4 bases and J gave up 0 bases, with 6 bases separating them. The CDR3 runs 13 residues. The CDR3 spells CASSSRSNYGYTF. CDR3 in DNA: TGTGCCAGCAGTTCCAGGTCTAACTATGGCTACACCTTC.

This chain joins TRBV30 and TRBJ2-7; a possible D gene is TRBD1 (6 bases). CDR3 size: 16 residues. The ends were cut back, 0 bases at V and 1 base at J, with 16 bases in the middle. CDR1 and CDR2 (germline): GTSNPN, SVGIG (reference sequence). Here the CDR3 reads CAWSVPGTLVSYEQYF. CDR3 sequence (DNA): TGTGCCTGGAGTGTTCCCGGGACACTCGTATCCTACGAGCAGTACTTC.

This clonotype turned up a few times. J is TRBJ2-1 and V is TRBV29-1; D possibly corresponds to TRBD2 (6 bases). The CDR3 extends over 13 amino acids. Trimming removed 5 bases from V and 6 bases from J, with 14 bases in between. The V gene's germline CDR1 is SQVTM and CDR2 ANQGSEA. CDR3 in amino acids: CSVLITSLNEQFF. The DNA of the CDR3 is TGCAGCGTTCTAATTACTAGCCTCAATGAGCAGTTCTTC.

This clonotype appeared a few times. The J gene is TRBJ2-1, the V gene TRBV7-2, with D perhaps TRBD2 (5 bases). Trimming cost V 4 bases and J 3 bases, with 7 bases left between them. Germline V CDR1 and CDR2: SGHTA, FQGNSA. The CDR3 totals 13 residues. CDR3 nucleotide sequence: TGTGCCAGCAGCTCCGGGAACTACAATGAGCAGTTCTTC. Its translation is CASSSGNYNEQFF.

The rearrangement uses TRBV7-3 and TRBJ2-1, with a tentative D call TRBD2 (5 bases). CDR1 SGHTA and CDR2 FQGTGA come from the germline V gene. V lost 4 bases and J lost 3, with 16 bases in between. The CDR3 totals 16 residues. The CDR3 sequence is CASSSRVRGDYNEQFF. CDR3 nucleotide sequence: TGTGCCAGCAGCTCTCGTGTACGGGGAGACTACAATGAGCAGTTCTTC.

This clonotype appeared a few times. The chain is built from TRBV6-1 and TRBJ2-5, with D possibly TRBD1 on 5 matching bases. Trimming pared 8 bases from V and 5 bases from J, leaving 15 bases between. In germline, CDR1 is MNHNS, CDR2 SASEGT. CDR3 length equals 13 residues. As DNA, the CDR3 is TGTGCCAGCCTGTTCCAGGGTGGGGAGACCCAGTACTTC. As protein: CASLFQGGETQYF.

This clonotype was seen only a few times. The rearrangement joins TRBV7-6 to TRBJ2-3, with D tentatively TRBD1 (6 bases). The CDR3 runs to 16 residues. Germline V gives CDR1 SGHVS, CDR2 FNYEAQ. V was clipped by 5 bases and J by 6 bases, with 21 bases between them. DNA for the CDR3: TGTGCCAGCAGCCCCGGGGCCGGGACATCCGTGGATACGCAGTATTTT. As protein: CASSPGAGTSVDTQYF. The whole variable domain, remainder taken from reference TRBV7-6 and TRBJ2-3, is GAGVSQSPRYKVTKRGQDVALRCDPISGHVSLYWYRQALGQGPEFLTYFNYEAQQDKSGLPNDRFSAERPEGSISTLTIQRTEQRDSAMYRCASSPGAGTSVDTQYFGPGTRLTVL.

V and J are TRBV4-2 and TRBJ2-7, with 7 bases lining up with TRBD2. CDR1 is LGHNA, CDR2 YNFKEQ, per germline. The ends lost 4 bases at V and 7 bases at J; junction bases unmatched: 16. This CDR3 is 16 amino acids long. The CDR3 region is CASSLIEAGKFNEQYF. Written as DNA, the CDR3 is TGTGCCAGCAGCCTCATTGAAGCGGGAAAATTCAATGAGCAGTACTTC.

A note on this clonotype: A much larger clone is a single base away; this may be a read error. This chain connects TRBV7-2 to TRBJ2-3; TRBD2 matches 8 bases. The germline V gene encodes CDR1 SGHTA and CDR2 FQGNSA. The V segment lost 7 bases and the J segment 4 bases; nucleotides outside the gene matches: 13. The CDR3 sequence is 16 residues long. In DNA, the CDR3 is TGTGCCAGCAACTCCCCGATAGCGGGATTCGCAGATACGCAGTATTTT. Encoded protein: CASNSPIAGFADTQYF.

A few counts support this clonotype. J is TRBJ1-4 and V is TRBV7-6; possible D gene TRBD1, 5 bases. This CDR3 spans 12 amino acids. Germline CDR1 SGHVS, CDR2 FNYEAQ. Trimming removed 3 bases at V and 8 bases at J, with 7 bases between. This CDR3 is CASSFQGEKLFF. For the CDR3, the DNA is TGTGCCAGCAGCTTTCAGGGAGAAAAACTGTTTTTT.

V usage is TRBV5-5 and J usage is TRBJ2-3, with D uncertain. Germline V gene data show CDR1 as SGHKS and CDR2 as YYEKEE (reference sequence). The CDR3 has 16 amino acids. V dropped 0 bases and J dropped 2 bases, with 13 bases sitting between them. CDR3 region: CASSLAGGALTDTQYF. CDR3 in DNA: TGTGCCAGCAGCTTGGCGGGCGGAGCCCTCACAGATACGCAGTATTTT.

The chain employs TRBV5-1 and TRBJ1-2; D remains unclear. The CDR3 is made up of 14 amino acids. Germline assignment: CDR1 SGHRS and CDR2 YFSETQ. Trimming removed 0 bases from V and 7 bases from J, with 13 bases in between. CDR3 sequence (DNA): TGCGCCAGCAGCTTGGATGACAACATAGGTGGCTACACCTTC. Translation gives CASSLDDNIGGYTF.

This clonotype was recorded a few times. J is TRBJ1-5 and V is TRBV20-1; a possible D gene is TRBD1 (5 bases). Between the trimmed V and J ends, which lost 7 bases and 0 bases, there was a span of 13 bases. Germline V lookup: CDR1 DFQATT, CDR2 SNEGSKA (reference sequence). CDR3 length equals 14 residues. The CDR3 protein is CSVVGQGSNQPQHF. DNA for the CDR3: TGCAGTGTGGTAGGGCAGGGTAGCAATCAGCCCCAGCATTTT.